One sample yielded the 13 T cell receptor beta chains listed below, sequenced in a study of control samples from healthy donors and cancer patients. Clones were read by immunoSEQ multiplex PCR, and TCRdb kept only the in-frame ones, dropping some. The sample holds some 100,000 clones; approximately 90% are singletons and the top ten take under 10%. Sequencing was performed on blood. The receptors here all came from a man aged 25 to 40 in good health.

This chain joins TRBV20-1 and TRBJ2-5; D is unresolved. Germline-derived CDR1 and CDR2 are DFQATT and SNEGSKA (reference sequence). CDR3 length equals 11 residues. V was clipped by 5 bases and J by 4 bases, with 8 bases between them. The CDR3 region is CSARTGETQYF. The CDR3 DNA reads TGCAGTGCTCGGACGGGAGAGACCCAGTACTTC.

The chain carries TRBV6-5 and TRBJ2-7; no clear D. Germline CDR1 and CDR2: MNHEY and SVGAGI. The CDR3 covers 11 residues. DNA of the CDR3: TGTGCCACCCAGGAGCCGGGCCCTTTAAACGTC. Its translation: CATQEPGPLNV.

V and J are TRBV6-5 and TRBJ1-5; D remains unclear. This CDR3 comprises 15 residues. CDR1 is MNHEY, CDR2 SVGAGI, per germline. Deletions cut 7 bases from V and 0 bases from J, with 13 bases between. This chain's CDR3 is CASTREGNSNQPQHF. The CDR3 DNA is TGTGCCAGCACGAGAGAAGGAAATAGCAATCAGCCCCAGCATTTT.

The genes are TRBV11-2 and TRBJ2-3; D is ambiguous. Germline V lookup: CDR1 SGHAT, CDR2 FQNNGV. The CDR3 spans 13 residues. Trimming shortened V by 2 bases and J by 6 bases, and 9 bases separated the two germline ends. CDR3 sequence (DNA): TGTGCCAGCAGCTTACCCCTGATGGATACGCAGTATTTT. Its translation is CASSLPLMDTQYF.

A single count supports this clone. The chain couples TRBV6-5 to TRBJ2-7, with D possibly matching TRBD1 (5 bases). This CDR3 has 12 residues. Per germline, CDR1 MNHEY and CDR2 SVGAGI. CDR3 region: CPALTVSYEQYV. The CDR3, as DNA: TGTCCAGCATTGACAGTCTCCTACGAGCAGTACGTC.

The rearrangement joins TRBV7-9 to TRBJ2-7; 7 bases line up with TRBD2. The CDR3 is 14 residues long. Germline assignment: CDR1 SEHNR and CDR2 FQNEAQ (reference sequence). J was trimmed by 2 bases and V by 8 bases; bases with no gene match: 9. The CDR3 DNA follows: TGTGCCAGCGGGGGTAGCGGGCGAACCTACGAGCAGTACTTC. Its translation is CASGGSGRTYEQYF. Variable domain in full (rest from reference TRBV7-9 and TRBJ2-7): DTGVSQNPRHKITKRGQNVTFRCDPISEHNRLYWYRQTLGQGPEFLTYFQNEAQLEKSRLLSDRFSAERPKGSFSTLEIQRTEQGDSAMYLCASGGSGRTYEQYFGPGTRLTVT.

V usage is TRBV28 and J usage is TRBJ1-5, with D possibly TRBD1 on 5 matching bases. The CDR3 contains 14 residues. Germline CDR1 and CDR2: MDHEN and SYDVKM. The ends were cut back, 5 bases at V and 2 bases at J, with 10 bases in the middle. CDR3 sequence (DNA): TGTGCCAGCAGTCCATCGACAGGCAATCAGCCCCAGCATTTT. This encodes CASSPSTGNQPQHF.

This chain connects TRBV19 to TRBJ1-2; D remains unclear. The germline V and J ends were trimmed by 3 bases and 5 bases, with 13 bases remaining between them. The germline V gene has CDR1 LNHDA and CDR2 SQIVND (reference sequence). This CDR3 contains 14 residues. The CDR3, as DNA: TGTGCCAGTAGTATCTCGGGTAACCTATATGGCTACACCTTC. It is translated as CASSISGNLYGYTF.

The V gene is TRBV6-1, the J gene TRBJ1-2; D may be TRBD1 (6 bases). V was cut by 4 bases and J by 2 bases, with 17 bases left in between. This CDR3 contains 16 residues. In germline, CDR1 is MNHNS, CDR2 SASEGT. DNA of the CDR3: TGTGCCAGCAGTGTACAGGCAGGGGCGCGGAACTATGGCTACACCTTC. Translating it yields CASSVQAGARNYGYTF.

The chain is built from TRBV10-3 and TRBJ1-5; D gene ambiguous. V lost 7 bases to trimming and J lost 2 bases, with 9 bases between them. This CDR3 has 13 amino acids. The germline CDR1 and CDR2 sequences are ENHRY and SYGVKD. The CDR3: CAIKKEGNQPQHF. CDR3 nucleotides: TGTGCCATCAAGAAGGAGGGCAATCAGCCCCAGCATTTT.

This chain uses TRBV28 with TRBJ2-4; the D gene is possibly TRBD1 (8 bases). Trimming removed 6 bases from V and 9 bases from J, with 21 bases in between. Germline V gene data show CDR1 as MDHEN and CDR2 as SYDVKM. The CDR3 totals 15 residues. The CDR3 DNA follows: TGTGCCAGCAGGCCACAACAAACAGGGGGGGGCATTCAGTACTTC. This translates into CASRPQQTGGGIQYF.

V gene TRBV7-9 combines with J gene TRBJ1-1; D unclear. CDR1 is SEHNR and CDR2 is FQNEAQ in the germline V gene (reference sequence). This CDR3 has 15 amino acids. V was trimmed by 3 bases and J by 5 bases, leaving 16 bases between them. The CDR3 loop is CASSFRFWDETEAFF. The CDR3 DNA is TGTGCCAGCAGCTTTCGATTTTGGGATGAGACTGAAGCTTTCTTT.

The chain combines TRBV14 with TRBJ2-1, with D uncertain. Trimming shortened V by 3 bases and J by 0 bases, and 15 bases separated the two germline ends. Germline CDR1 is SGHDN and CDR2 is FVKESK. CDR3 length: 17 amino acids. CDR3 region: CASSQPGGASSYNEQFF. CDR3 in DNA: TGTGCCAGCAGCCAGCCGGGCGGAGCTAGCTCCTACAATGAGCAGTTCTTC. Drawing the rest from reference TRBV14 and TRBJ2-1, the complete variable domain is EAGVTQFPSHSVIEKGQTVTLRCDPISGHDNLYWYRRVMGKEIKFLLHFVKESKQDESGMPNNRFLAERTGGTYSTLKVQPAELEDSGVYFCASSQPGGASSYNEQFFGPGTRLTVL.